This TCR beta chain derives from a study of vaccination and CD4 T cells after COVID-19. For the study at large: Cells received overlapping spike peptides from SARS-CoV-2, HCoV-NL63, HCoV-OC43 and HCoV-229E as stimulation.

Sequencing of the DNA from cultured CD4+ T cells was carried out with the Oncomine TCR Beta short-read assay. TCRdb reprocessed the PCR reads via MiXCR and lists one record per CDR3 protein. Found here are 15,000 to 20,000 distinct CDR3 sequences, over 40% of them singletons; the top ten hold roughly 2.6%. Trimming cost V 4 bases and J 3 bases, with 9 bases left between them. The CDR3 has 13 residues. Germline values: CDR1 SGHTA, CDR2 FQGTGA. On this clonotype: Its antigen is undetermined.

Treatment defined: approximately 10-day PBMC culture with coronavirus spike peptide pools or control peptides (ViraFEST assay). The source of this sequence is a human donor who had recovered from COVID-19. The chain recombines TRBV7-3 with TRBJ2-5; no clear D. The material sequenced was CD4+ T cells from blood, cultured in vitro, taken after SARS-CoV-2 vaccination. The CDR3 reads CASSSADKETQYF. The CDR3 DNA reads TGTGCCAGCAGCTCGGCGGATAAAGAGACCCAGTACTTC.